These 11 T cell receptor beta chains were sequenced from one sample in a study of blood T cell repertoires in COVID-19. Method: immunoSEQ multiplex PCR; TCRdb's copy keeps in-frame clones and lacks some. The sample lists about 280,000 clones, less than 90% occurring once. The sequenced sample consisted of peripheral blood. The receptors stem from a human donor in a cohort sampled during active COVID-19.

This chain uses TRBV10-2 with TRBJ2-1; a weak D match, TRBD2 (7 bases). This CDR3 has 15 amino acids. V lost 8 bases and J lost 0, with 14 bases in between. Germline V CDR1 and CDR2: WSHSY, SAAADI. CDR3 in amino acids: CASRWGGPSYNEQFF. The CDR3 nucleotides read TGCGCCAGCCGGTGGGGGGGCCCCTCCTACAATGAGCAGTTCTTC.

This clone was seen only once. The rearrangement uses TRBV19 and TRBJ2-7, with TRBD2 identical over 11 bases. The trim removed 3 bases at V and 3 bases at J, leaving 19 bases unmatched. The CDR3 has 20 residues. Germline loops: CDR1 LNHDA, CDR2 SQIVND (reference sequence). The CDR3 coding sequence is TGTGCCAGTAGTATCCAGGTTAGCGGGAGGGCCTCCGCCAAACGCTACGAGCAGTACTTC. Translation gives CASSIQVSGRASAKRYEQYF.

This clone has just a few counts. Here the CDR3 reads CASSVAEREKLFF. CDR3 coding DNA: TGTGCCAGCAGTGTGGCCGAGAGGGAAAAACTGTTTTTT. V gene TRBV2 combines with J gene TRBJ1-4; D not resolved. The CDR3 runs 13 residues. The germline gives CDR1 SNHLY, CDR2 FYNNEI. Trimming stripped 4 bases from V and 8 bases from J, with 11 bases between.

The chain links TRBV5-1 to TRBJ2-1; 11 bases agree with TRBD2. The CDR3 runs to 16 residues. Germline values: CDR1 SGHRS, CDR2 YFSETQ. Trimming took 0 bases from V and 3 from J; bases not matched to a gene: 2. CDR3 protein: CASSLVGTSGYNEQFF. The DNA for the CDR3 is TGCGCCAGCAGCTTGGTGGGGACTAGCGGCTACAATGAGCAGTTCTTC. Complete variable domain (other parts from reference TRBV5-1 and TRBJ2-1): KAGVTQTPRYLIKTRGQQVTLSCSPISGHRSVSWYQQTPGQGLQFLFEYFSETQRNKGNFPGRFSGRQFSNSRSEMNVSTLELGDSALYLCASSLVGTSGYNEQFFGPGTRLTVL.

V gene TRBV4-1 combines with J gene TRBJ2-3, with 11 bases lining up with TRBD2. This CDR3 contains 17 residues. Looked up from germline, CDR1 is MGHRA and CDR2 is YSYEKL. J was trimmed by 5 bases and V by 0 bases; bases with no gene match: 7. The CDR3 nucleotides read TGCGCCAGCAGCCAAGATAGGCTAGCGGGAGGAAGAGATACGCAGTATTTT. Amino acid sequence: CASSQDRLAGGRDTQYF.

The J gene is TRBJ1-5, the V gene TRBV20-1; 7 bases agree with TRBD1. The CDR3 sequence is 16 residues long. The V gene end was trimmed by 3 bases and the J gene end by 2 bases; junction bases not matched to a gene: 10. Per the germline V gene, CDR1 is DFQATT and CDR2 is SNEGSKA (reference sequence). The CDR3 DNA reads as TGCAGTGCTAGTTCTGAGATCCAGGGGGGCAATCAGCCCCAGCATTTT. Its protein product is CSASSEIQGGNQPQHF.

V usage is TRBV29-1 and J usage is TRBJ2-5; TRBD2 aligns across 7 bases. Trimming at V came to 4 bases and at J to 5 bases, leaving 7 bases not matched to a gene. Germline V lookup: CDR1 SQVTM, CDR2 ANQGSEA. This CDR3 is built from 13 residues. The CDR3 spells CSVGDYSGETQYF. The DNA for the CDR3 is TGCAGCGTTGGGGACTACTCAGGGGAGACCCAGTACTTC.

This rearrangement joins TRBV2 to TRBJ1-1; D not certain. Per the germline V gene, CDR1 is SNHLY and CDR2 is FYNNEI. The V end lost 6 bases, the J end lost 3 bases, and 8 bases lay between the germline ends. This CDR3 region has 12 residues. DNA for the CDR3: TGTGCCAGCAGCGAATTATACACTGAAGCTTTCTTT. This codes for CASSELYTEAFF.

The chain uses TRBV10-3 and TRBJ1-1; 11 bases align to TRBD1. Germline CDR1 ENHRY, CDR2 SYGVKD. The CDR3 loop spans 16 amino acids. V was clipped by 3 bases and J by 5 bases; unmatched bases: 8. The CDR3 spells CAISDPVGQGETEAFF. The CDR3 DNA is TGTGCCATCAGTGACCCAGTGGGACAGGGGGAAACTGAAGCTTTCTTT.

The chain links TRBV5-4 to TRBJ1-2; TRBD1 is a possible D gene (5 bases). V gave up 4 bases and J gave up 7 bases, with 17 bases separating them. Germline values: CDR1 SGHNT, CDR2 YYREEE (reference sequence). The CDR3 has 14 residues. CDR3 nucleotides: TGTGCCAGCAGCGCTCCTTATAGGAGGGGTGGCTACACCTTC. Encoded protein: CASSAPYRRGGYTF.

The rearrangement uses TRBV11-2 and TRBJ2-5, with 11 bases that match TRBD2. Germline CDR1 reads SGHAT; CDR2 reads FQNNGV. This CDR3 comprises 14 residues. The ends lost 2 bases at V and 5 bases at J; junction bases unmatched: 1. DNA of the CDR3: TGTGCCAGCAGCTTAATAGCGGGGGGGGAGACCCAGTACTTC. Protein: CASSLIAGGETQYF.